The clone carrying this T cell receptor beta chain was counted a single time. This sample was included in a study of blood T cell repertoires in COVID-19. Study-wide context: Donors in the United States, Italy and Spain gave samples during acute or convalescent COVID-19.

Under the authors' procedure: Quantification of nucleated cells was approximated via reference gene primer amplification. The protocol was immunoSEQ multiplex PCR, while the TCRdb copy is restricted to in-frame clones and leaves out a portion. Clone size and the V and J calls come from that table; the DNA yielded D and trimming. The top ten hold approximately 12% of the sample, which has some 280,000 clones, 89% seen once. V lost 3 bases and J 4 bases, leaving 12 bases between the germline ends. Germline-derived CDR1 and CDR2 are GTSNPN and SVGIG (reference sequence). The CDR3 totals 13 residues. The chain couples TRBV30 to TRBJ1-2; possible D gene TRBD1, 6 bases. This receptor was taken from a woman aged 60-70 years with acute or convalescent COVID-19. Sequenced material: peripheral blood. The DNA for the CDR3 is TGTGCCTGGAGAGTCGACAGGTCCTATGGCTACACCTTC. This translates into CAWRVDRSYGYTF.